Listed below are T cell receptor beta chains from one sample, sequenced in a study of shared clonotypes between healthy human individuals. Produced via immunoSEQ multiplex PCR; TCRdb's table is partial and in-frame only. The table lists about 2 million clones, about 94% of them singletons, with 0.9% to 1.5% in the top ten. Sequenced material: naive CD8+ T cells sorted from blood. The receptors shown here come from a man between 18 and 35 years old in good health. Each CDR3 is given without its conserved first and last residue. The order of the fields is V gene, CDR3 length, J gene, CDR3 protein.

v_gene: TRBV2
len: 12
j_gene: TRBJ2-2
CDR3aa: ASIGAPNTGELF

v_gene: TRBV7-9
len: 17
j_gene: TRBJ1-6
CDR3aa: ASSLEGTGLSSYNSPLH

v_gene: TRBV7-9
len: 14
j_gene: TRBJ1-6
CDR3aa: ASSLGGVSYNSPLH

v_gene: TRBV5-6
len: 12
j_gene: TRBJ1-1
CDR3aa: ASSWGTGETEAF

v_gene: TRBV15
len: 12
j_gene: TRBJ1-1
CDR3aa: ATSIIRFTSEAF

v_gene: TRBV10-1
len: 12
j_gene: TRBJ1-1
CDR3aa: ASSESGSDTEAF

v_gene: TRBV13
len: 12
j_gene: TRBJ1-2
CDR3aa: ASSSGNLDHGYT

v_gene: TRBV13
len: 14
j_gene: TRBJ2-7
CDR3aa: ASSLWGQGSSYEQY

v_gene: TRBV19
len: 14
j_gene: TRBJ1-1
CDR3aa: ASSVLEGPKNTEAF

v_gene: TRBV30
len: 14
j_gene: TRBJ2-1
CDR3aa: AWRSVGGRVYNEQF

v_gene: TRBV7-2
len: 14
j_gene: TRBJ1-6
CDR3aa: ASSLKGKSYNSPLH

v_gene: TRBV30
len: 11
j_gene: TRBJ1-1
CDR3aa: AWTTRPSTEAF

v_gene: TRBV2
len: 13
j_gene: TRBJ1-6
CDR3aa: ASKRTGDHDSPLH

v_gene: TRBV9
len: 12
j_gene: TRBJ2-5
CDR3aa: ASSGQRGGETQY

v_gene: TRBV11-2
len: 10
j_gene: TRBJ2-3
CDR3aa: ASSPREDTQY

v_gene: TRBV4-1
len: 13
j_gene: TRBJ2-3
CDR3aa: ASSQELRSTDTQY

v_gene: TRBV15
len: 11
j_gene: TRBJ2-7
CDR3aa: ATSRDQGAEQY

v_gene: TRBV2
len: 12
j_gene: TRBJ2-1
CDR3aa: AIRAGPVRNEQF

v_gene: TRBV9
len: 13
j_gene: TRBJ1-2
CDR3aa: ASSVSLQGAEGYT

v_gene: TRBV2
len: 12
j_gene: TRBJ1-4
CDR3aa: ASSEYDPAGKLF